The clone carrying this T cell receptor beta chain was seen a handful of times. No antigen is known for it. J gave up 4 bases and V 1 base, and 5 bases lay outside the gene matches. This CDR3 region has 16 residues. TCRdb re-called the reads through MiXCR, storing one row per CDR3 protein. The profile shows some 400,000 distinct CDR3 sequences, approximately 32% of them singletons. This entry is derived from a study of T cell repertoires in cytomegalovirus infection. About the research overall: Matching HLA type, along with CMV infection, was indicated by public TCR beta signatures.

Study results and caveats: Clonotype analysis showed dominance of the ex vivo response by HLA-C-restricted CMV-specific TCR beta clonotypes.

The receptor's source is a human donor in good health (CMV status not recorded). Some clones in this sample may be carry-over from other donors' samples. The sequencing sample was made of PBMCs. The rearrangement links TRBV12-3 or TRBV12-4 to TRBJ1-2; TRBD1 matches at 11 bases. The DNA for the CDR3 is TGTGCCAGCAGTTTAGAGGGAGGGACAGGGGGCTATGGCTACACCTTC. It codes for CASSLEGGTGGYGYTF.